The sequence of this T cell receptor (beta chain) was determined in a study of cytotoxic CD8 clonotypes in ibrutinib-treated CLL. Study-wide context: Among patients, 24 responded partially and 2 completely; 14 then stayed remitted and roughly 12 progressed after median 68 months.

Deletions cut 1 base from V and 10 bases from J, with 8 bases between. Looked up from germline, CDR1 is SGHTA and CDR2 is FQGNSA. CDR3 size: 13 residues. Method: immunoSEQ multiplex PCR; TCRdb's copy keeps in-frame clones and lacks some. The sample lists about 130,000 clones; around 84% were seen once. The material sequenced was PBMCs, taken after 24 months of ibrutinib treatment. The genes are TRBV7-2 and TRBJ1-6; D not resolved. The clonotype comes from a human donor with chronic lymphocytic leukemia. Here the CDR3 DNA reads TGTGCCAGCAGCTTAGAACGTTCGTCACCCCTCCACTTT. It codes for CASSLERSSPLHF.